Presented here are 19 T cell receptor beta chains from one specimen sequenced in a study of patients and donors after allogeneic stem cell transplantation. TCRdb re-derived calls from the RT-PCR reads in MiXCR, one entry per CDR3 protein. The sample consists of 920,000 or so distinct CDR3 sequences, roughly 17% of them appearing once. Specimen: blood, either unsorted or a sorted T cell fraction (not recorded which). The receptors stem from a human donor who was either an allogeneic HSCT recipient or a stem cell or donor lymphocyte infusion donor (not recorded which). It is not recorded whose cells these are; they may come from a transplant donor.

This clonotype was recorded at least ten times. The V and J genes are TRBV6-5 and TRBJ2-3; D perhaps matches TRBD2 (6 bases). The CDR3 has 15 residues. Trimming took off 0 bases at V and 0 bases at J, with 7 bases between the two ends. The germline V gene encodes CDR1 MNHEY and CDR2 SVGAGI. The CDR3 protein is CASSYSGRSTDTQYF. CDR3 in DNA: TGTGCCAGCAGTTACTCGGGGAGGAGCACAGATACGCAGTATTTT.

This clonotype has at least ten counts. This sequence joins TRBV6-1 and TRBJ1-2; possibly TRBD1 for D (5 bases). The CDR3 sequence is 16 residues long. The germline CDR1 and CDR2 sequences are MNHNS and SASEGT. V lost 7 bases and J lost 6, with 24 bases in between. CDR3 bases: TGTGCCAGCACCCCCGAAATGGGTGGGGGGGTCGATGGCTACACCTTC. It is translated as CASTPEMGGGVDGYTF.

In its sample, this clonotype was seen a few times. The CDR3 here is CASSSSGRWKDEQFF. Here the CDR3 DNA reads TGTGCCAGCAGCTCCTCCGGGCGTTGGAAGGATGAGCAGTTCTTC. The V gene is TRBV12-3 or TRBV12-4, the J gene TRBJ2-1; no clear D. Trimming shortened V by 6 bases and J by 8 bases, and 20 bases separated the two germline ends. The CDR3 runs 15 residues.

This clonotype was seen many times. The chain couples TRBV12-3 or TRBV12-4 to TRBJ2-7; 7 positions agree with TRBD2. V lost 2 bases, J lost 3 bases, and 1 base stayed unmatched. The CDR3 has 13 residues. CDR3 in amino acids: CASSLPSGYEQYF. CDR3 sequence (DNA): TGTGCCAGCAGTTTACCTAGCGGCTACGAGCAGTACTTC.

V gene TRBV20-1 combines with J gene TRBJ2-3, with TRBD2 identical over 7 bases. The germline CDR1 and CDR2 sequences are DFQATT and SNEGSKA (reference sequence). The CDR3 loop spans 15 amino acids. CDR3 in DNA: TGCCTCATGGAGGCAGCGGGATTGAGCACAGATACGCAGTATTTT. Residues: CLMEAAGLSTDTQYF.

The chain is built from TRBV12-3 or TRBV12-4 and TRBJ2-7, with D possibly matching TRBD1 (5 bases). The CDR3 spans 14 residues. Deletions cut 6 bases from V and 2 bases from J, with 14 bases between. This CDR3 reads CASRPWKGAYEQYF. The CDR3 DNA is TGTGCCAGCAGGCCTTGGAAAGGGGCCTACGAGCAGTACTTC.

The chain employs TRBV7-2 and TRBJ2-7; D tentatively fits TRBD1 or TRBD2 (6 bases each). CDR1 and CDR2 from the germline V gene are SGHTA and FQGNSA. This CDR3 region has 14 residues. Trimming removed 4 bases at V and 4 bases at J, with 14 bases between. CDR3: CASSSPGADYEQYF. The CDR3 DNA reads TGTGCCAGCAGCTCTCCGGGGGCCGATTACGAGCAGTACTTC.

The rearrangement uses TRBV4-3 and TRBJ1-2; a weak D match, TRBD1 (5 bases). V lost 1 base and J lost 7, with 16 bases in between. Per germline, CDR1 LGHNA and CDR2 YSLEER. The CDR3 consists of 15 residues. DNA of the CDR3: TGCGCCAGCAGCCAAGTTGGAGGGGCTGTCGGTGGCTACACCTTC. This translates into CASSQVGGAVGGYTF.

This clonotype was counted ten times or more. V and J are TRBV5-6 and TRBJ2-3; 7 bases match TRBD1. After removal of 2 bases from V and 5 bases from J, the junction contained 2 bases not matched to a gene. The CDR3 runs to 13 residues. CDR1 is SGHDT, CDR2 YYEEEE, per germline. The CDR3 DNA sequence: TGTGCCAGCAGCTTCCGGGACAGAGATACGCAGTATTTT. This encodes CASSFRDRDTQYF.

This clonotype turned up a few times. The chain couples TRBV5-1 to TRBJ1-1, with D possibly matching TRBD1 (5 bases). This CDR3 is 14 amino acids long. V was cut by 4 bases and J by 3 bases, with 13 bases left in between. Germline V gives CDR1 SGHRS, CDR2 YFSETQ. CDR3 sequence: CASSVGRRDTEAFF. The CDR3 nucleotides read TGCGCCAGCAGCGTGGGACGGCGAGACACTGAAGCTTTCTTT.

In this sample, this clonotype turned up many times. The rearrangement links TRBV7-9 to TRBJ2-7; 8 bases are shared with TRBD1. Losses at the gene ends were 5 bases for V and 4 bases for J; bases not matched to a gene: 10. Germline V CDR1 and CDR2: SEHNR, FQNEAQ (reference sequence). The CDR3 spans 15 residues. The CDR3 coding sequence is TGTGCCAGCAGCACGCTGGACAGGGTGCGATACGAGCAGTACTTC. Residues: CASSTLDRVRYEQYF.

The rearrangement joins TRBV4-2 to TRBJ2-1; weak D call: TRBD1 (6 bases). V lost 0 bases, J lost 4 bases, and 22 bases lay in between. Germline lookup yields CDR1 LGHNA and CDR2 YNFKEQ. The CDR3 has 19 residues. The chain's CDR3 is CASSQERAFGDTAYNEQFF. CDR3 nucleotide sequence: TGTGCCAGCAGCCAAGAGAGGGCTTTTGGGGACACCGCTTACAATGAGCAGTTCTTC.

There are a few counts of this clonotype. The chain employs TRBV3-1 and TRBJ1-5; TRBD1 aligns across 7 bases. Trimming took 4 bases from V and 4 from J; bases not matched to a gene: 4. The CDR3 loop spans 14 amino acids. The germline V gene has CDR1 LGHDT and CDR2 YNNKEL (reference sequence). For the CDR3, the DNA is TGTGCCAGCAGCCTGGGACAGATGAATCAGCCCCAGCATTTT. Residues: CASSLGQMNQPQHF.

This clonotype showed up just a few times. The chain uses TRBV5-5 and TRBJ2-7; tentatively, D is TRBD1 (6 bases). The CDR3 has 16 residues. CDR1 and CDR2 from the germline V gene are SGHKS and YYEKEE (reference sequence). Trimming left V 4 bases short and J 0 bases short, with 17 bases between. As DNA, the CDR3 is TGTGCCAGCAGCCAGAGTACAGGGCTAACCTCCTACGAGCAGTACTTC. It specifies CASSQSTGLTSYEQYF.

Only a few counts were recorded for this clonotype. V gene TRBV27 combines with J gene TRBJ1-6; 8 bases are shared with TRBD1. With 6 bases clipped from V and 7 bases from J, the junction kept 11 bases outside the gene matches. Per the germline V gene, CDR1 is MNHEY and CDR2 is SMNVEV (reference sequence). CDR3 size: 16 residues. Written as DNA, the CDR3 is TGTGCCAGCAGGGAAGGACAGGGCCTTAGGAATTCACCCCTCCACTTT. It encodes CASREGQGLRNSPLHF.

This clonotype has only a few counts. The J gene is TRBJ1-6, the V gene TRBV12-3 or TRBV12-4; 11 positions match TRBD1. This CDR3 comprises 16 residues. After removal of 2 bases from V and 9 bases from J, the junction contained 6 bases not matched to a gene. The CDR3 region is CASSLYRDRGTSPLHF. Written as DNA, the CDR3 is TGTGCCAGCAGTTTATACCGGGACAGGGGGACTTCACCCCTCCACTTT.

The chain carries TRBV28 and TRBJ2-3; D may match TRBD1 or TRBD2 (5 bases each). Between the trimmed V and J ends, which lost 3 bases and 3 bases, there was a span of 10 bases. CDR3 size: 14 residues. Germline V gene lookup returns CDR1 MDHEN and CDR2 SYDVKM. CDR3 residues: CASSLRGETDTQYF. The CDR3, as DNA: TGTGCCAGCAGTTTGAGAGGGGAAACAGATACGCAGTATTTT.

The chain joins TRBV30 to TRBJ1-1; 7 bases are shared with TRBD1. V lost 1 base and J lost 4; bases outside the gene matches: 3. CDR3 length: 13 residues. Germline-derived CDR1 and CDR2 are GTSNPN and SVGIG (reference sequence). CDR3: CAWSGGGATEAFF. CDR3 bases: TGTGCCTGGAGTGGAGGGGGCGCCACTGAAGCTTTCTTT.

The V gene is TRBV27, the J gene TRBJ2-2; D might be TRBD2 (5 bases). Trimming removed 8 bases at V and 6 bases at J, with 13 bases between. The CDR3 loop spans 13 amino acids. Germline assignment: CDR1 MNHEY and CDR2 SMNVEV (reference sequence). DNA for the CDR3: TGTGCCAGCCAAGGTAGCGTGGCCGGGGAGCTGTTTTTT. Translation gives CASQGSVAGELFF.